This entry describes one T cell receptor (beta chain). These data come from a study of control samples from healthy donors and cancer patients. The CDR3 sequence is 14 residues long. The V gene lost 1 base and the J gene lost 8 bases, with 15 bases spanning the gap. CDR1 and CDR2 from the germline V gene are SGHDT and YYEEEE. Sequencing used immunoSEQ multiplex PCR; TCRdb keeps in-frame clones, though not all of them. The sample consists of roughly 170,000 clones, around 93% of them appearing once. Sequencing used blood. This chain links TRBV5-6 with TRBJ1-1; D gene uncertain. The TCR sequence derives from a woman in her sixties or seventies in good health. The CDR3 spells CASSLTEGFWEAFF. The CDR3 DNA reads TGTGCCAGCAGCTTGACAGAGGGATTTTGGGAAGCTTTCTTT.